Listed here are 26 T cell receptor beta chains from one sample, sequenced in a study of vaccination and CD4 T cells after COVID-19 (dated by TCRdb to between 2021 and 2024). The sample's treatment or condition label, in plain terms: roughly 11-day PBMC culture with coronavirus spike peptide pools or control peptides (ViraFEST assay). Libraries were made using PCR. This sample was sequenced with an Illumina iSeq 100. At the Johns Hopkins FTIC core, DNA from the cultured CD4+ T cells underwent TCR sequencing with the Oncomine TCR Beta short-read assay. In-frame beta chains were kept once TCRdb had trimmed the public reads at Q25 with fastp and called clones with MiXCR. Identical CDR3 protein sequences are pooled into one entry, listed with their most common genes and DNA. Within this sample are more than 4,000 distinct CDR3 sequences, with under 60% of them counted one time only. Jointly, the top ten make up 35% to 45% of the sample.

These receptors lack a known antigen. The sequenced material came from CD4+ T cells from blood, cultured in vitro. All receptors come from a human donor who had recovered from COVID-19.

CDR3 nucleotides: TGTGCCAGCGCGGGGGCGCGCAGGGGAATTTCACCCCTCCACTTT. Its translation is CASAGARRGISPLHF. The rearrangement joins TRBV2 to TRBJ1-6; D may be TRBD1 (6 bases). Looked up from germline, CDR1 is SNHLY and CDR2 is FYNNEI. The CDR3 is 15 amino acids. Trimming pared 8 bases from V and 9 bases from J, leaving 20 bases between.

This clonotype turned up a few times. The chain has TRBV20-1 and TRBJ2-7; TRBD1 matches at 7 bases. Trimming took 3 bases from V and 4 from J; bases not matched to a gene: 3. Germline CDR1 DFQATT, CDR2 SNEGSKA (reference sequence). The CDR3 is made up of 12 amino acids. The CDR3 DNA reads as TGCAGTGCTAGTCCAGGGGGTTACGAGCAGTACTTC. It specifies CSASPGGYEQYF.

The chain recombines TRBV3-1 with TRBJ2-1; unclear D gene. CDR1 and CDR2 (germline): LGHDT, YNNKEL (reference sequence). CDR3 length: 14 residues. V lost 0 bases and J lost 9, with 12 bases in between. In DNA, the CDR3 is TGTGCCAGCAGCCAAGATCTCGCAGTCCGTGAGCAGTTCTTC. Translation: CASSQDLAVREQFF.

The chain uses TRBV5-1 and TRBJ2-3; D may be TRBD2 (5 bases). Trimming pared 2 bases from V and 0 bases from J, leaving 10 bases between. This CDR3 contains 15 residues. CDR1 and CDR2 (germline): SGHRS, YFSETQ. The CDR3 sequence: CASSLMRVSTDTQYF. CDR3 bases: TGCGCCAGCAGCTTAATGAGGGTGAGCACAGATACGCAGTATTTT.

By sample share, this clonotype is large. The V and J genes are TRBV6-1 and TRBJ1-6; D is undetermined. The CDR3 has 13 amino acids. V lost 4 bases to trimming and J lost 9 bases, with 10 bases between them. Germline CDR1 MNHNS, CDR2 SASEGT. CDR3 protein: CASSGQDVSPLHF. The CDR3 coding sequence is TGTGCCAGCAGTGGGCAGGATGTTTCACCCCTCCACTTT.

The chain employs TRBV5-4 and TRBJ2-7; D is possibly TRBD1 or TRBD2 (6 bases each). Germline V lookup: CDR1 SGHNT, CDR2 YYREEE (reference sequence). V dropped 0 bases and J dropped 6 bases, with 19 bases sitting between them. The CDR3 runs 16 residues. CDR3 DNA: TGTGCCAGCAGCTTGGAGATCTTGGGGGGCGACCCCGAGCAGTACTTC. Translating gives CASSLEILGGDPEQYF.

The genes are TRBV20-1 and TRBJ1-4; no definite D call. The germline V and J ends were trimmed by 0 bases and 8 bases, with 10 bases remaining between them. The CDR3 is made up of 13 amino acids. From germline, CDR1 is DFQATT and CDR2 SNEGSKA (reference sequence). In nucleotides, the CDR3 is TGCAGTGCTAGAGATCAGGACCTCGAAAAACTGTTTTTT. Amino acid sequence: CSARDQDLEKLFF.

The genes are TRBV18 and TRBJ1-1; no definite D call. Germline lookup yields CDR1 KGHSH and CDR2 LQKENI. Trimming took off 2 bases at V and 1 base at J, with 8 bases between the two ends. The CDR3 is 14 amino acids. DNA of the CDR3: TGTGCCAGCTCACCATCGGGGAGGAACACTGAAGCTTTCTTT. Its translation is CASSPSGRNTEAFF.

The rearrangement joins TRBV5-4 to TRBJ1-2; D might be TRBD1 (5 bases). This CDR3 has 15 amino acids. V was trimmed by 2 bases and J by 4 bases, leaving 15 bases between them. The germline V gene encodes CDR1 SGHNT and CDR2 YYREEE (reference sequence). CDR3 protein: CASSLRKQETYGYTF. DNA of the CDR3: TGTGCCAGCAGCTTAAGAAAACAGGAGACCTATGGCTACACCTTC.

For this clonotype: A junction end diverges from the germline sequence, so it may reflect a read error. This chain uses TRBV27 with TRBJ1-1; 8 bases fit TRBD1. Germline CDR1 and CDR2: MNHEY and SMNVEV (reference sequence). The CDR3 consists of 14 residues. The CDR3 is CASSLDRASTGAFF. The CDR3 DNA is TGTGCCAGCAGTTTGGACAGGGCAAGCACTGGAGCTTTCTTT.

This clonotype was counted only a few times. The chain combines TRBV24-1 with TRBJ2-5, with D possibly TRBD1 on 5 matching bases. Per the germline V gene, CDR1 is KGHDR and CDR2 is SFDVKD. The V gene lost 9 bases and the J gene lost 1 base, with 11 bases spanning the gap. The CDR3 totals 13 residues. The CDR3 region has the DNA TGTGCCACCCGAGACAGCCGCCAAGAGACCCAGTACTTC. Its translation is CATRDSRQETQYF.

This chain links TRBV12-3 or TRBV12-4 with TRBJ2-1; 12 bases map to TRBD2. V lost 1 base to trimming and J lost 6 bases; unmatched junction nucleotides: 1. This CDR3 spans 15 amino acids. The CDR3 nucleotides read TGTGCCAGCAGTTTAGGACTAGCGGGGGCCAATGAGCAGTTCTTC. Its translation is CASSLGLAGANEQFF.

The table lists this clonotype with a few counts. This chain connects TRBV6-2 or TRBV6-3 to TRBJ1-1; 11 nucleotides agree with TRBD1. The trim removed 1 base at V and 10 bases at J, leaving 11 bases unmatched. The CDR3 sequence is 16 residues long. Germline V gene sequence: CDR1 MNHEY, CDR2 SVGEGT. CDR3 amino acids: CASSYYTGTGGFRAFF. DNA for the CDR3: TGTGCCAGCAGTTACTATACCGGGACAGGGGGTTTTAGAGCTTTCTTT.

This clonotype has a handful of counts. This sequence joins TRBV7-2 and TRBJ2-7; 7 bases agree with TRBD1. The J segment lost 0 bases and the V segment lost 6 bases, leaving 8 bases of the junction unmatched. CDR3 length: 15 amino acids. The germline CDR1 and CDR2 sequences are SGHTA and FQGNSA. This CDR3 reads CASSLQGLSSYEQYF. The CDR3 DNA reads TGTGCCAGCAGTTTACAGGGGCTCAGCTCCTACGAGCAGTACTTC.

This clonotype was counted only a few times. This chain's CDR3 is CSARIPGQRNTEAFF. The CDR3 coding sequence is TGCAGTGCTAGAATACCGGGACAAAGAAACACTGAAGCTTTCTTT. The V and J genes are TRBV20-1 and TRBJ1-1; perhaps TRBD1 as D (6 bases). The CDR3 consists of 15 residues. CDR1 and CDR2 (germline): DFQATT, SNEGSKA (reference sequence). The germline V and J ends were trimmed by 2 bases and 2 bases, with 15 bases remaining between them.

The chain joins TRBV20-1 to TRBJ2-7, with D possibly TRBD2 on 5 matching bases. The V end was cut by 4 bases, the J end by 2 bases, with 15 bases between. There are 14 residues in the CDR3. The germline V gene has CDR1 DFQATT and CDR2 SNEGSKA (reference sequence). The DNA for the CDR3 is TGCAGTGCTAAGGGAGACCGACCAACCTACGAGCAGTACTTC. This encodes CSAKGDRPTYEQYF.

The rearrangement joins TRBV20-1 to TRBJ1-1, with 8 nucleotides matching TRBD1. Germline V gene lookup returns CDR1 DFQATT and CDR2 SNEGSKA (reference sequence). V gave up 0 bases and J gave up 5 bases; unmatched junction bases: 5. The CDR3 has 14 residues. The CDR3 DNA sequence: TGCAGTGCTAGAGACAGGGGGCGGGTAACTGAAGCTTTCTTT. Translating gives CSARDRGRVTEAFF.

This clonotype came up a few times. The chain joins TRBV7-2 to TRBJ2-7, with a tentative D call TRBD2 (5 bases). The length of the CDR3 is 15 residues. Germline V gene data show CDR1 as SGHTA and CDR2 as FQGNSA. The ends were cut back, 1 base at V and 0 bases at J, with 10 bases in the middle. As DNA, the CDR3 is TGTGCCAGCAGCTTAGGACTGACTATCTCCTACGAGCAGTACTTC. This encodes CASSLGLTISYEQYF.

This clonotype qualifies as large. V gene TRBV7-3 combines with J gene TRBJ2-5; possibly TRBD2 for D (5 bases). The CDR3 extends over 13 amino acids. Germline V gives CDR1 SGHTA, CDR2 FQGTGA. Trimming cost V 6 bases and J 4 bases, with 12 bases left between them. CDR3 amino acids: CASSLSGPETQYF. The CDR3 nucleotides read TGTGCCAGCAGTCTAAGCGGCCCAGAGACCCAGTACTTC.

CDR3 in amino acids: CASSLDHPLPGRDYGYTF. The CDR3 DNA reads TGTGCCAGCAGCTTAGATCATCCCCTCCCAGGTCGGGACTATGGCTACACCTTC. This chain joins TRBV11-3 and TRBJ1-2; D remains ambiguous. V dropped 0 bases and J dropped 3 bases, with 20 bases sitting between them. Germline-derived CDR1 and CDR2 are SGHNT and YENEEA. The CDR3 sequence is 18 residues long. Combining the CDR3 with reference TRBV11-3 and TRBJ1-2 gives the whole variable domain EAGVVQSPRYKIIEKKQPVAFWCNPISGHNTLYWYLQNLGQGPELLIRYENEEAVDDSQLPKDRFSAERLKGVDSTLKIQPAELGDSAVYLCASSLDHPLPGRDYGYTFGSGTRLTVV.

The chain employs TRBV7-9 and TRBJ1-2; D may be TRBD1 (5 bases). Looked up from germline, CDR1 is SEHNR and CDR2 is FQNEAQ (reference sequence). The V end was cut by 8 bases, the J end by 3 bases, with 13 bases between. This CDR3 contains 13 residues. This chain's CDR3 is CASPRDGDYGYTF. CDR3 coding DNA: TGTGCCAGCCCCCGGGACGGGGACTATGGCTACACCTTC.

This chain links TRBV5-1 with TRBJ2-2; 7 bases line up with TRBD2. This CDR3 has 15 amino acids. The J segment lost 7 bases and the V segment lost 0 bases, leaving 6 bases of the junction unmatched. Germline values: CDR1 SGHRS, CDR2 YFSETQ. CDR3 residues: CASSLGSSGGGELFF. The DNA of the CDR3 is TGCGCCAGCAGCTTGGGGTCTAGCGGAGGCGGGGAGCTGTTTTTT. The full variable domain, in which reference TRBV5-1 and TRBJ2-2 provide the parts outside the CDR3, is KAGVTQTPRYLIKTRGQQVTLSCSPISGHRSVSWYQQTPGQGLQFLFEYFSETQRNKGNFPGRFSGRQFSNSRSEMNVSTLELGDSALYLCASSLGSSGGGELFFGEGSRLTVL.

This clonotype was seen more than once but under ten times. The V call is TRBV6-1, the J call TRBJ2-7; D is ambiguous. The CDR3 sequence is 18 residues long. Per germline, CDR1 MNHNS and CDR2 SASEGT. V lost 6 bases, J lost 0 bases, and 24 bases lay in between. CDR3 sequence reads: CASRPQIGLASSSYEQYF. The CDR3 DNA reads TGTGCCAGCAGACCCCAAATAGGGCTGGCGTCGAGCTCCTACGAGCAGTACTTC.

This clonotype was seen only a few times. The chain is built from TRBV6-2 or TRBV6-3 and TRBJ1-5; TRBD1 agrees at 9 bases. CDR1 MNHEY and CDR2 SVGEGT come from the germline V gene. The CDR3 covers 15 residues. The J segment lost 1 base and the V segment lost 6 bases, leaving 4 bases of the junction unmatched. In DNA, the CDR3 is TGTGCCAGCAGCGGACAGGGGCTAAGCAATCAGCCCCAGCATTTT. Its translation is CASSGQGLSNQPQHF.

CDR3 nucleotide sequence: TGTGCCAGCAGCTTATTCGACAGGGGAGGCTACAATGAGCAGTTCTTC. Its translation is CASSLFDRGGYNEQFF. J is TRBJ2-1 and V is TRBV7-9; 8 bases map to TRBD1. V was pared by 2 bases and J by 3 bases, with 6 bases of the junction left unmatched. CDR3 length equals 16 residues. Looked up from germline, CDR1 is SEHNR and CDR2 is FQNEAQ (reference sequence).

The chain recombines TRBV25-1 with TRBJ1-1; TRBD1 is a possible D gene (5 bases). The CDR3 has 13 residues. The germline V gene encodes CDR1 MGHDK and CDR2 SYGVNS. V shed 7 bases and J shed 6 bases, with 15 bases lying between them. The CDR3 region has the DNA TGTGCCAGCATCCACCCGGGGGTGGCTGAAGCTTTCTTT. Its translation: CASIHPGVAEAFF.